The 19 T cell receptor beta chains listed next were all sequenced from one sample in a study of blood T cell repertoires in COVID-19. The protocol was immunoSEQ multiplex PCR, while the TCRdb copy is restricted to in-frame clones and leaves out a portion. The table records 250,000 to 350,000 clones, 86% of them present only once. What was sequenced was peripheral blood. The receptors were gathered from a woman aged 50 to 60 with acute or convalescent COVID-19.

This clone has only a few counts. The rearrangement joins TRBV5-1 to TRBJ2-1; 7 bases fit TRBD2. V dropped 3 bases and J dropped 5; count of bases not matched to a gene: 11. This CDR3 region has 16 residues. The V gene's germline CDR1 is SGHRS and CDR2 YFSETQ. The CDR3 loop reads CASSYSSGIDDNEQFF. The CDR3 DNA reads TGCGCCAGCAGCTACAGCAGCGGGATAGATGACAATGAGCAGTTCTTC.

CDR3 in DNA: TGTGCCAGCAGCTTGGTACGGAGCAGCTCCTACAATGAGCAGTTCTTC. This translates into CASSLVRSSSYNEQFF. The V call is TRBV7-9, the J call TRBJ2-1; D unclear. Germline V lookup: CDR1 SEHNR, CDR2 FQNEAQ (reference sequence). Trimming cost V 3 bases and J 0 bases, with 12 bases left between them. The length of the CDR3 is 16 residues. The whole variable domain, filled in from reference TRBV7-9 and TRBJ2-1, reads DTGVSQNPRHKITKRGQNVTFRCDPISEHNRLYWYRQTLGQGPEFLTYFQNEAQLEKSRLLSDRFSAERPKGSFSTLEIQRTEQGDSAMYLCASSLVRSSSYNEQFFGPGTRLTVL.

In nucleotides, the CDR3 is TGTGCCAGCTCTTTAGACACTGAAGCTTTCTTT. This encodes CASSLDTEAFF. The genes are TRBV18 and TRBJ1-1; D gene ambiguous. The V gene's germline CDR1 is KGHSH and CDR2 LQKENI. CDR3 length: 11 residues. The V gene lost 6 bases and the J gene lost 3 bases, with 5 bases spanning the gap.

V and J are TRBV21-1 and TRBJ1-5; the table assigns TRBD1, which was not confirmed against the DNA. TRBV21-1 is flagged as a pseudogene. This CDR3 region has 13 residues. The CDR3 loop is CASTNTSNQPQHF. As DNA, the CDR3 is TGTGCCAGCACCAACACAAGCAATCAGCCCCAGCATTTT.

The chain combines TRBV10-3 with TRBJ2-1; 8 bases agree with TRBD2. The junction had 3 bases not matched to a gene; V was cut back by 5 bases and J by 0 bases. The CDR3 covers 15 residues. CDR1 and CDR2 from the germline V gene are ENHRY and SYGVKD. CDR3 sequence: CAISLSGSSYNEQFF. DNA of the CDR3: TGTGCCATCAGTTTAAGCGGGAGCTCCTACAATGAGCAGTTCTTC.

CDR3 DNA sequence: TGTGCCAGCTCCGGGACAGGGGGCTCCGGGGAGCTGTTTTTT. The encoded protein is CASSGTGGSGELFF. The chain couples TRBV3-1 (or the pseudogene TRBV3-2) to TRBJ2-2; 12 bases are shared with TRBD1. Trimming at V came to 8 bases and at J to 6 bases, leaving 4 bases not matched to a gene. In germline, CDR1 is LGHDT, CDR2 YNNKEL (reference sequence). CDR3 size: 14 residues.

This rearrangement joins TRBV3-1 (or the pseudogene TRBV3-2) to TRBJ2-3; a weak D match, TRBD2 (6 bases). V was shortened by 8 bases and J by 0 bases, with 9 bases between the two germline ends. This CDR3 is 13 amino acids long. Looked up from germline, CDR1 is LGHDT and CDR2 is YNNKEL (reference sequence). For the CDR3, the DNA is TGTGCCAGCCGGGCGGGAAGCACAGATACGCAGTATTTT. It encodes CASRAGSTDTQYF.

This clone was detected only once. The chain couples TRBV24-1 to TRBJ1-1; 9 nucleotides align to TRBD1. The germline V gene encodes CDR1 KGHDR and CDR2 SFDVKD. This CDR3 region has 15 residues. V gave up 2 bases and J gave up 5 bases; unmatched junction bases: 5. The CDR3, as DNA: TGTGCCACCAGTGATTCAACGACAGGGGGGACTGAAGCTTTCTTT. Residues: CATSDSTTGGTEAFF.

CDR3 nucleotide sequence: TGCGCCAGCAGCCAAGGTTTTGCAGGGCCCTATGGCTACACCTTC. Translating it yields CASSQGFAGPYGYTF. This chain links TRBV4-3 with TRBJ1-2; tentatively, D is TRBD1 (5 bases). The V gene lost 1 base and the J gene lost 4 bases, with 13 bases spanning the gap. CDR1 is LGHNA, CDR2 YSLEER, per germline. The CDR3 runs to 15 residues.

The chain recombines TRBV2 with TRBJ2-4; 8 nucleotides line up with TRBD1. CDR1 is SNHLY, CDR2 FYNNEI, per germline. Losses at the gene ends were 7 bases for V and 2 bases for J; bases not matched to a gene: 16. CDR3 size: 18 residues. CDR3 protein: CASTTSGDRGLSKNIQYF. The CDR3 DNA reads TGTGCCAGCACAACCTCGGGAGACAGGGGCCTTTCCAAAAACATTCAGTACTTC.

The chain carries TRBV9 and TRBJ2-7; D is unclear. The germline gives CDR1 SGDLS, CDR2 YYNGEE. The CDR3 length is 14 residues. Trimming cost V 2 bases and J 0 bases, with 9 bases left between them. The CDR3 coding sequence is TGTGCCAGCAGCGTGGGCGCGAGCTCCTACGAGCAGTACTTC. As protein: CASSVGASSYEQYF.

This clone was picked up many times. The V call is TRBV7-3, the J call TRBJ2-1; 15 bases map to TRBD2. CDR1 SGHTA and CDR2 FQGTGA come from the germline V gene. V lost 6 bases to trimming and J lost 7 bases; unmatched junction nucleotides: 10. The CDR3 runs to 17 residues. The CDR3 sequence is CASSRGLAGGLRNEQFF. CDR3 in DNA: TGTGCCAGCAGTCGGGGACTAGCGGGAGGATTGAGGAATGAGCAGTTCTTC.

The V call is TRBV28, the J call TRBJ2-3, with D perhaps TRBD2 (5 bases). The CDR3 contains 16 residues. Germline values: CDR1 MDHEN, CDR2 SYDVKM. Trimming stripped 5 bases from V and 0 bases from J, with 15 bases between. The CDR3 nucleotides are TGTGCCAGCAGTCATTCTAGCCCAGAAAGCACAGATACGCAGTATTTT. Translating gives CASSHSSPESTDTQYF. The whole variable domain, remainder taken from reference TRBV28 and TRBJ2-3, is DVKVTQSSRYLVKRTGEKVFLECVQDMDHENMFWYRQDPGLGLRLIYFSYDVKMKEKGDIPEGYSVSREKKERFSLILESASTNQTSMYLCASSHSSPESTDTQYFGPGTRLTVL.

The V and J genes are TRBV29-1 and TRBJ2-7; 7 nucleotides agree with TRBD2. V was pared by 4 bases and J by 0 bases, with 9 bases of the junction left unmatched. The CDR3 is 15 amino acids. Germline CDR1 and CDR2: SQVTM and ANQGSEA. This chain's CDR3 is CSVVPSTGGSYEQYF. CDR3 nucleotides: TGCAGCGTTGTTCCGTCGACGGGAGGCTCCTACGAGCAGTACTTC.

With regard to this clone: Sequence at one end of the junction differs from germline and may be a read error. V gene TRBV11-3 combines with J gene TRBJ2-2, with TRBD2 identical over 10 bases. Germline values: CDR1 SGHNT, CDR2 YENEEA. This CDR3 is built from 15 residues. DNA for the CDR3: TGTGCCAGCAGTTTAGCGGGAGGAGGCGCCGGGGAGCTGTTTTTT. This encodes CASSLAGGGAGELFF.

This chain joins TRBV30 and TRBJ2-3; D uncertain. The CDR3 is 15 residues long. V was clipped by 0 bases and J by 2 bases, with 12 bases between them. Germline V CDR1 and CDR2: GTSNPN, SVGIG (reference sequence). CDR3 nucleotides: TGTGCCTGGAGTGTAGGCGCGGCGTCCACAGATACGCAGTATTTT. Protein product: CAWSVGAASTDTQYF.

This clone was seen a few times. The genes are TRBV7-7 and TRBJ2-5, with D perhaps TRBD2 (6 bases). The CDR3 is 13 residues long. CDR1 is SSHAT and CDR2 is FNYEAQ in the germline V gene (reference sequence). The CDR3 here is CASRRDSQETQYF. DNA for the CDR3: TGTGCTAGCCGGCGGGACTCCCAAGAGACCCAGTACTTC.

The chain carries TRBV9 and TRBJ2-3; 8 nucleotides align to TRBD2. The J segment lost 4 bases and the V segment lost 1 base, leaving 5 bases of the junction unmatched. CDR1 and CDR2 from the germline V gene are SGDLS and YYNGEE. The CDR3 is 15 residues long. The CDR3 reads CASSVSGRGADTQYF. DNA of the CDR3: TGTGCCAGCAGCGTAAGCGGGAGAGGAGCAGATACGCAGTATTTT.

This clone was seen once. This chain joins TRBV7-2 and TRBJ2-7, with TRBD1 identical over 11 bases. There are 14 residues in the CDR3. Germline lookup yields CDR1 SGHTA and CDR2 FQGNSA. V dropped 4 bases and J dropped 4; count of bases not matched to a gene: 3. The CDR3 region has the DNA TGTGCCAGCAGCTGGGGACAGGGGGGATACGAGCAGTACTTC. Its protein product is CASSWGQGGYEQYF.